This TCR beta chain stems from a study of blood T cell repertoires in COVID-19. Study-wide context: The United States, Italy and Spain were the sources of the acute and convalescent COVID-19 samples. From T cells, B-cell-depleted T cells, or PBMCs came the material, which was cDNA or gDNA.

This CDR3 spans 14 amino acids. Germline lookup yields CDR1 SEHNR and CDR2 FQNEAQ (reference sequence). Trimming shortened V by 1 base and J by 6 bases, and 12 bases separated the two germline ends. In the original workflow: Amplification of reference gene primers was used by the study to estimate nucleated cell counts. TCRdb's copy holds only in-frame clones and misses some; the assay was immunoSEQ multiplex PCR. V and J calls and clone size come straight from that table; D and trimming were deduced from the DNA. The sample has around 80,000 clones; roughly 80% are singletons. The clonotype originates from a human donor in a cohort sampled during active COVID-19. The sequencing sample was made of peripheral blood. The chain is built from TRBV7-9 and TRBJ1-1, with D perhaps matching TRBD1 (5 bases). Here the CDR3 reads CASSLDRGSAEAFF. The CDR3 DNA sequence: TGTGCCAGCAGCTTAGATAGGGGTAGTGCTGAAGCTTTCTTT.